This T cell receptor beta chain was obtained from a study of metastatic and nonmetastatic thyroid tumors. Background on the study: Malignant and benign thyroid patients had repertoires compared in peripheral blood and tumor or nodule tissue. General study results and limits: Reported TCR beta diversity, measured in blood and tumor, was significantly higher for malignant thyroid tumors than for benign nodules.

The V gene end was trimmed by 10 bases and the J gene end by 1 base; junction bases not matched to a gene: 14. Germline CDR1 MGHDK, CDR2 SYGVNS. CDR3 size: 17 residues. In the original workflow: What underpinned the distant-metastasis classifier for papillary thyroid cancer was the set of CDR3 differences across clinicopathological groups. From the PCR reads, TCRdb re-called clones with MiXCR. TCRdb's processing, not the authors' own work, is the source of the V and J calls. The sample consists of tens of thousands of clones, about 20% of them appearing once. This clone showed up many times. Its cognate antigen is unknown. There were no patients who had received any treatment before thyroid surgery.

The TCR sequence derives from a female donor with papillary thyroid cancer or a benign thyroid nodule (not recorded which). Some clones in this sample may be carry-over from other donors' samples. Sequenced sample: blood. The rearrangement joins TRBV25-1 to TRBJ2-2, with 8 nucleotides matching TRBD2. The CDR3 loop reads CAIFRPRTSQNTGELFF. The DNA for the CDR3 is TGTGCCATCTTCCGCCCCAGGACTAGCCAGAACACCGGGGAGCTGTTTTTT.